This note documents a single T cell receptor (beta chain) sequence. What it recognizes is unknown. This specimen comes from a study of graft-versus-host responses after intestinal transplantation. Overall study context: Induction with anti-thymocyte globulin, then tacrolimus and steroids for roughly 3 years, was given to all recipients. Study results and limitations: Within allografts, high graft-versus-host to host-versus-graft clonal ratios were seen among patients with graft-donor T cell macrochimerism. Recipient-marrow GvH clones were detected, some having first appeared in ileum or blood.

The data were produced by immunoSEQ multiplex PCR, yet TCRdb's version contains in-frame clones alone and is incomplete. Here the sample spans over 65,000 clones, 91% being singletons. The TCR comes from a human donor who received an intestinal transplant. The source was unstimulated CD4+ T cells sorted from spleen or lymph node cells, collected before intestinal transplant.

CDR3 in amino acids: CASSLSGQRGAAAYEQFF. The CDR3 nucleotides are TGCGCCAGCAGTCTTTCTGGCCAGCGGGGGGCCGCCGCGTATGAGCAGTTCTTC. This chain connects TRBV10-2 to TRBJ2-1; TRBD2 aligns across 9 bases. CDR3 size: 18 residues. Germline CDR1 reads WSHSY; CDR2 reads SAAADI. V shed 5 bases, J shed 8 bases, and the junction held 19 bases outside the gene matches.